This T cell receptor beta chain was found in a study of T cell repertoires in ileal Crohn's disease. At the level of the study: All patients had surgery for stricturing (about 60%) or penetrating (around 40%) disease. Points from the study as a whole: Compared with non-smokers, active smokers at surgery showed more clonal expansions. All patients with clonality above 26.8% had endoscopic recurrence.

This table comes from immunoSEQ multiplex PCR, and its TCRdb copy is limited to in-frame clones, with some not included. Here the sample spans some 27,000 clones, around four fifths being singletons. V lost 3 bases and J 5 bases, leaving 7 bases between the germline ends. The length of the CDR3 is 13 residues. Germline assignment: CDR1 MGHRA and CDR2 YSYEKL. For this clone: Its antigen is still unknown.

This chain joins TRBV4-1 and TRBJ1-4; D is ambiguous. This receptor was taken from an adult with Crohn's disease. The sequenced sample consisted of ileal tissue. This CDR3 is CASSQELNEKLFF. The CDR3, as DNA: TGCGCCAGCAGCCAGGAGCTAAATGAAAAACTGTTTTTT.